Here is one T cell receptor (beta chain) with its context. This sample is part of a study of blood T cell repertoires in COVID-19. Under the authors' procedure: Estimation of nucleated cell counts relied on the amplification of reference gene primers. TCRdb's copy holds only in-frame clones and misses some; the assay was immunoSEQ multiplex PCR. V, J and clone size were drawn from that table, and D and trimming were deduced from the DNA. In the table there are about 45,000 clones, approximately 85% of which are singletons. The CDR3 is 15 residues long. Trimming took off 0 bases at V and 6 bases at J, with 11 bases between the two ends. Germline-derived CDR1 and CDR2 are SGHNT and YENEEA.

This clonotype was obtained from a woman at least 80 years old with acute or convalescent COVID-19. The specimen was peripheral blood. The genes are TRBV11-3 and TRBJ2-2; tentatively, D is TRBD2 (6 bases). The CDR3 region is CASSLDQGLSGELFF. The CDR3 DNA reads TGTGCCAGCAGCTTAGATCAGGGACTCTCCGGGGAGCTGTTTTTT. Using reference TRBV11-3 and TRBJ2-2 for the parts outside the CDR3, the full variable domain is EAGVVQSPRYKIIEKKQPVAFWCNPISGHNTLYWYLQNLGQGPELLIRYENEEAVDDSQLPKDRFSAERLKGVDSTLKIQPAELGDSAVYLCASSLDQGLSGELFFGEGSRLTVL.